Listed here are 9 T cell receptor beta chains from one sample, sequenced in a study of blood T cell repertoires in COVID-19. This table comes from immunoSEQ multiplex PCR, and its TCRdb copy is limited to in-frame clones, with some not included. The table lists fewer than 250,000 clones, about 82% of them singletons. Source material: peripheral blood. The receptors stem from a woman of 80 years or more with COVID-19, enrolled during active disease.

The chain has TRBV9 and TRBJ1-3; TRBD1 matches 9 bases. CDR3 length: 15 amino acids. J gave up 0 bases and V 3 bases, and 1 base lay outside the gene matches. Germline loops: CDR1 SGDLS, CDR2 YYNGEE. In DNA form, the CDR3 reads TGTGCCAGCAGCGCGACAGGGGGCTCTGGAAACACCATATATTTT. Protein product: CASSATGGSGNTIYF.

This chain links TRBV15 with TRBJ1-2; 12 nucleotides align to TRBD1. V gave up 3 bases and J gave up 3 bases; unmatched junction bases: 8. The germline gives CDR1 LNHNV, CDR2 YYDKDF (reference sequence). The CDR3 contains 17 residues. The DNA for the CDR3 is TGTGCCACCAGCAGCTCAGGGGGGACAGGGGGCGACTATGGCTACACCTTC. This gives the protein CATSSSGGTGGDYGYTF.

The rearrangement uses TRBV9 and TRBJ1-3; D gene ambiguous. The CDR3 totals 15 residues. From germline, CDR1 is SGDLS and CDR2 YYNGEE. Trimming took off 0 bases at V and 1 base at J, with 8 bases between the two ends. DNA for the CDR3: TGTGCCAGCAGCGTAGTTGGGAGTTCTGGAAACACCATATATTTT. Amino acid sequence: CASSVVGSSGNTIYF.

The CDR3 region is CSVGGLAGTGELFF. Written as DNA, the CDR3 is TGCAGCGTTGGGGGACTAGCGGGGACCGGGGAGCTGTTTTTT. The V and J genes are TRBV29-1 and TRBJ2-2; TRBD2 matches at 13 bases. This CDR3 has 14 residues. CDR1 SQVTM and CDR2 ANQGSEA come from the germline V gene. Trimming cost V 4 bases and J 5 bases; bases outside gene matches: 1.

The chain is built from TRBV5-1 and TRBJ1-5; D not resolved. The CDR3 covers 15 residues. The ends were cut back, 2 bases at V and 0 bases at J, with 9 bases in the middle. Germline V lookup: CDR1 SGHRS, CDR2 YFSETQ. The CDR3 is CASSFGENSNQPQHF. The CDR3 DNA follows: TGCGCCAGCAGCTTCGGGGAGAATAGCAATCAGCCCCAGCATTTT.

In this sample, this clone turned up once. The gene calls are TRBV6-1 and TRBJ2-5, with a weak D call TRBD2 (6 bases). The CDR3 length is 12 residues. Germline lookup yields CDR1 MNHNS and CDR2 SASEGT. Trimming took off 0 bases at V and 9 bases at J, with 8 bases between the two ends. Here the CDR3 DNA reads TGTGCCAGCAGTGAAGCGGGGGGACCCCAGTACTTC. Translation: CASSEAGGPQYF.

The chain employs TRBV2 and TRBJ2-2; 8 bases agree with TRBD2. Unmatched junction bases numbered 10, after V lost 7 bases and J lost 6 bases. CDR3 size: 15 residues. Germline V gene data show CDR1 as SNHLY and CDR2 as FYNNEI. The CDR3 region is CASNWNSGNPGELFF. The DNA of the CDR3 is TGTGCCAGCAATTGGAATAGCGGGAATCCCGGGGAGCTGTTTTTT.

The chain recombines TRBV28 with TRBJ2-5, with 8 bases that match TRBD2. With 8 bases clipped from V and 5 bases from J, the junction kept 13 bases outside the gene matches. This CDR3 spans 15 amino acids. The germline V gene has CDR1 MDHEN and CDR2 SYDVKM. The CDR3 DNA follows: TGTGCCAGCCTAAGCGGGGGCGAAGGTAGGGAGACCCAGTACTTC. Residues: CASLSGGEGRETQYF.

The CDR3 spells CASSPSGGQETQYF. The CDR3 bases are TGTGCCAGCAGCCCATCAGGGGGGCAAGAGACCCAGTACTTC. The rearrangement uses TRBV3-1 (or the pseudogene TRBV3-2) and TRBJ2-5; tentatively, D is TRBD1 (7 bases). Germline loops: CDR1 LGHDT, CDR2 YNNKEL (reference sequence). The CDR3 consists of 14 residues. Trimming pared 4 bases from V and 2 bases from J, leaving 11 bases between.